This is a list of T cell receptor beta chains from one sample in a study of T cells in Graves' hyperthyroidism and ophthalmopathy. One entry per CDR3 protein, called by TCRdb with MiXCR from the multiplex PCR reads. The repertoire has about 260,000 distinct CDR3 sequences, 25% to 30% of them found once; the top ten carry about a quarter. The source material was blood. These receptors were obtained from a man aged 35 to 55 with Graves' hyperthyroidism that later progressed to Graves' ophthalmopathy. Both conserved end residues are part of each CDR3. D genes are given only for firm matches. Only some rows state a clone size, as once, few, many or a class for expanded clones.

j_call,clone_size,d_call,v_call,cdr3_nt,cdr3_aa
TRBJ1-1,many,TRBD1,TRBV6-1,TGTGCCAGCAGTGACCGACAGGGACTACACACTGAAGCTTTCTTT,CASSDRQGLHTEAFF
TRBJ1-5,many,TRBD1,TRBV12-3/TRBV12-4,TGTGCCAGCAGTCCCCAGGACAGGGCCGGTCAGCCCCAGCATTTT,CASSPQDRAGQPQHF
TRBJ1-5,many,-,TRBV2,TGTGCCAGCAGTGAATACAGGGAGTCTCAGCATTTT,CASSEYRESQHF
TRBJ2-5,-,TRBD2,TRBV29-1,TGCAGCGTCCTGGGGGGACTAGCGGGAATAGAGACCCAGTACTTC,CSVLGGLAGIETQYF
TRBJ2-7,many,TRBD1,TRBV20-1,TGCAGTGCGGTAAGGGACAGGGTCTACGAGCAGTACTTC,CSAVRDRVYEQYF
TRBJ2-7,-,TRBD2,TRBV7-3,TGTGCCAGCAGCTTAACTAGCGGGAGTTTCTACGAGCAGTACTTC,CASSLTSGSFYEQYF
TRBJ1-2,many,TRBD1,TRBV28,TGTGCCAGCAGTTTATATCTCCGGCAGGGGGCGGATGGCTACACCTTC,CASSLYLRQGADGYTF
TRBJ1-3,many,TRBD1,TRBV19,TGTGCCAGTAGTACCGGACAGGGTGGAACCACCATATATTTT,CASSTGQGGTTIYF
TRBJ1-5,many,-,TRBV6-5,TGTGCCAGCAGTTACTCAGGGGGGGGCAATCAGCCCCAGCATTTT,CASSYSGGGNQPQHF
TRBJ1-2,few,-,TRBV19,TGTGCCAGTAGTCTTCAGGTTTCCGGCTATGGCTACACCTTC,CASSLQVSGYGYTF
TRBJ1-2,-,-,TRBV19,TGTGCCAGTATTCCATCCGCCGGGGGTGGGTATGGCTACACCTTC,CASIPSAGGGYGYTF
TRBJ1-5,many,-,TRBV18,TGCTCCAGCGCCCAGGATACCGATCAGCCCCAGCATTTT,CSSAQDTDQPQHF